This T cell receptor (beta chain) was identified in a study of control samples from healthy donors and cancer patients. The CDR3 is 12 amino acids. V was shortened by 6 bases and J by 9 bases, with 9 bases between the two germline ends. The protocol was immunoSEQ multiplex PCR, while the TCRdb copy is restricted to in-frame clones and leaves out a portion. The sample has under 100,000 clones; roughly nine tenths are singletons. The sample was blood. The clonotype was recovered from a woman between 65 and 79 years old in good health. V is TRBV12-3 or TRBV12-4 and J is TRBJ1-6; no clear D. The CDR3 spells CASSNRGSPLHF. The CDR3 coding sequence is TGTGCCAGCAGCAACCGAGGTTCACCCCTCCACTTT.